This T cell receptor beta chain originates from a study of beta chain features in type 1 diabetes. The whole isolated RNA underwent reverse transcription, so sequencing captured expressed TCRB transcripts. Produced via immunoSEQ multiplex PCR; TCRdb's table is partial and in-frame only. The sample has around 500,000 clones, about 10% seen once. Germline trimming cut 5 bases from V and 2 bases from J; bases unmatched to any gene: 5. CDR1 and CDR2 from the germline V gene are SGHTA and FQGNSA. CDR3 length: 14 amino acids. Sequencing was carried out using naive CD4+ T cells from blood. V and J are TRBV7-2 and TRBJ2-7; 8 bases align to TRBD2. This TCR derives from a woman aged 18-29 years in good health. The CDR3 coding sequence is TGTGCCAGCAGCCTACTAGCGGAGGCCTACGAGCAGTACTTC. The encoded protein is CASSLLAEAYEQYF.